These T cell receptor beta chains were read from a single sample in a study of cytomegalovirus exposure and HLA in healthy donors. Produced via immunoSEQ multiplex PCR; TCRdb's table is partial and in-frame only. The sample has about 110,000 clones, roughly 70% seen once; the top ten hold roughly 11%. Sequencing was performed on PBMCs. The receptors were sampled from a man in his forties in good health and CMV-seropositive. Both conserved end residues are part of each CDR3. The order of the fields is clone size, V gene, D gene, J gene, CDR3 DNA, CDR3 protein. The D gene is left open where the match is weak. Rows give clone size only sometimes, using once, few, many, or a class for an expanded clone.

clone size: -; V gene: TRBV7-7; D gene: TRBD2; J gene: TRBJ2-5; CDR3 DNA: TGTGCCATCGGGGACTACCTCACCGAGACCCAGTACTTC; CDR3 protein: CAIGDYLTETQYF
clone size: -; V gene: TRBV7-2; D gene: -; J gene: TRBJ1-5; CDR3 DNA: TGTGCCAGCAGCACCCAGGGCAATCAGCCCCAGCATTTT; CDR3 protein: CASSTQGNQPQHF
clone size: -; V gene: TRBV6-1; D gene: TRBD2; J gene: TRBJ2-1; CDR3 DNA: TGTGCCAGCAGTGACCTCCTAGCGGGAGGAAGCTCCTACAATGAGCAGTTCTTC; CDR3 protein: CASSDLLAGGSSYNEQFF
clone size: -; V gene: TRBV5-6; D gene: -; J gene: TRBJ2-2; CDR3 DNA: TGTGCCAGCAGCTTTAATGCCGGGGAGCTGTTTTTT; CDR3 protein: CASSFNAGELFF
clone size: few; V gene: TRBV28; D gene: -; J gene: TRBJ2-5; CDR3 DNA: TGTGCCAGCTCGAGCGGAAGGGAGACCCAGTACTTC; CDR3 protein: CASSSGRETQYF
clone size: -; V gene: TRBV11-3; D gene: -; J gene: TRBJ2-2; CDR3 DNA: TGTGCCAGCAGCTTAAGAGGTGGCGGGGAGCTGTTTTTT; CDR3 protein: CASSLRGGGELFF
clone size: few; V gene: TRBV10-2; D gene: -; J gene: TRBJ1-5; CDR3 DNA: TGCGCCAGCAGAGAAGGGGTCGATCAGCCCCAGCATTTT; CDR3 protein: CASREGVDQPQHF
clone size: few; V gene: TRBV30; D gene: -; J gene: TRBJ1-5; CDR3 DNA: TGTGCCTGGAGTGGCCGAGGCAATCAGCCCCAGCATTTT; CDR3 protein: CAWSGRGNQPQHF
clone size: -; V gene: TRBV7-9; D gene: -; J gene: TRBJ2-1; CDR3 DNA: TGTGCCAGCAGCTCCCTATTCAACTATTACAATGAGCAGTTCTTC; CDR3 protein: CASSSLFNYYNEQFF
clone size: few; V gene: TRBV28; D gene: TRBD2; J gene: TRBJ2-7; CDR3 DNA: TGTGCCAGCAGTTTCCAATATTCCAGGACTAGCGGGCGGCCAACGGCTTCCTACGAGCAGTACTTC; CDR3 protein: CASSFQYSRTSGRPTASYEQYF
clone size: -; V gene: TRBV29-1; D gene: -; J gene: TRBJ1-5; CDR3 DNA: TGCAGCGCCGGTGGGGGCAATAGCAATCAGCCCCAGCATTTT; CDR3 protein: CSAGGGNSNQPQHF
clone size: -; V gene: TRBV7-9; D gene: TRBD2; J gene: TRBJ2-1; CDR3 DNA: TGTGCCAGCAGCTTAGCTAGCGGGTTTTACAATGAGCAGTTCTTC; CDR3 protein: CASSLASGFYNEQFF
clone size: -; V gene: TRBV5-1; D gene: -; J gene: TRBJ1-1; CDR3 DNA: TGCGCCAGCAGCTTTAGTTTGAACACTGAAGCTTTCTTT; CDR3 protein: CASSFSLNTEAFF
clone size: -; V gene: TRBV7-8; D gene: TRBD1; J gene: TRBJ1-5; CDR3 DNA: TGTGCCAGCAGCGGCACGACAGGGGGAGAACGTCAGCCCCAGCATTTT; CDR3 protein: CASSGTTGGERQPQHF
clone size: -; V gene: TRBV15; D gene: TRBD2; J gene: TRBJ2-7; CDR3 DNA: TGTGCCACCAGCGGGACTAGCGGCCCCTCCGAGCAGTACTTC; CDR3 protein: CATSGTSGPSEQYF
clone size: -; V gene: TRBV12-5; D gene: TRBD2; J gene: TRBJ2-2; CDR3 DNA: TGTGCTAGTGGTTTCGCGGGACTAGCGGGACCAGGGGACACCGGGGAGCTGTTTTTT; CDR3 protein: CASGFAGLAGPGDTGELFF
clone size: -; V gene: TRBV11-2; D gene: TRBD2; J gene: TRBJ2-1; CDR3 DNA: TGTGCCAGCAGCTTTAGCGGGAGTTCTGGTGAGCAGTTCTTC; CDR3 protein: CASSFSGSSGEQFF
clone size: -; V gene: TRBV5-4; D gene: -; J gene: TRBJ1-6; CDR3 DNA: TGTGCCAGCACCCACTCCGATTACGCAGGGTCACCCCTCCACTTT; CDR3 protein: CASTHSDYAGSPLHF
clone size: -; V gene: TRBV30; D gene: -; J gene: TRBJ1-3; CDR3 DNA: TGTGCCTGGAGTCCAGATTCTGGAAACACCATATATTTT; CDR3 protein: CAWSPDSGNTIYF
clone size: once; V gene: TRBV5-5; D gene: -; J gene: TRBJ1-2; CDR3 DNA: TGTGCCAGCAGCTTGGCCTGGGGCACTAACTATGGCTACACCTTC; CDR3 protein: CASSLAWGTNYGYTF
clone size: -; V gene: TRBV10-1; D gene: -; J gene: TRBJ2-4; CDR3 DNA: TGCGCCAGCAGCCTACAGGGTTCCAACATTCAGTACTTC; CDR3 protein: CASSLQGSNIQYF
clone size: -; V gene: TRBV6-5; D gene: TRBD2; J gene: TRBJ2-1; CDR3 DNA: TGTGCCAGCAGATGGACTAGCGGGATCTACAATGAGCAGTTCTTC; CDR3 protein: CASRWTSGIYNEQFF
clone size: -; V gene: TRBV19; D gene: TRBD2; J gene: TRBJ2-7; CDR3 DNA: TGTGCCAGTAGTATAAAAGCCGGACTAGCGGTAGGAGAGCAGTACTTC; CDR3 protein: CASSIKAGLAVGEQYF
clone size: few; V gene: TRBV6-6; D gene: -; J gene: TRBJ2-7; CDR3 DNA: TGTGCCAGCAGTTATTTAGCGCGAACCTACGAGCAGTACTTC; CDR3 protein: CASSYLARTYEQYF
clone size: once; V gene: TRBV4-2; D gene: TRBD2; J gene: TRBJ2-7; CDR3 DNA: TGTGCCAGCAGCCCTATTGGGGGTAGCGGGACCTACGAGCAGTACTTC; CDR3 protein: CASSPIGGSGTYEQYF
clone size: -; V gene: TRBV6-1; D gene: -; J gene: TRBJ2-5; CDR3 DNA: TGTGCCAGCTTTGGGGGGGGCCCAGGCGAGACCCAGTACTTC; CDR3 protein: CASFGGGPGETQYF
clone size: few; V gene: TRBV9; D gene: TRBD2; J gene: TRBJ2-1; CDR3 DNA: TGTGCCAGCAGCGTAGGAGTGACTAGCGTCTACAATGAGCAGTTCTTC; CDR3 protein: CASSVGVTSVYNEQFF
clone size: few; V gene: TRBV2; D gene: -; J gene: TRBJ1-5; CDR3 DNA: TGTGCCAGCAGGGATACTAAAAAGCCCCAGCATTTT; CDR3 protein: CASRDTKKPQHF
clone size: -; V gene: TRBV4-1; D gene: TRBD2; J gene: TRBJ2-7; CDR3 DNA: TGCGCCAGCAGCCATCCGGGACTAGTGGGCGAGCAGTACTTC; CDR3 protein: CASSHPGLVGEQYF
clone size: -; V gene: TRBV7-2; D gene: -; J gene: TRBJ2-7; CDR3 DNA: TGTGCCAGCAGCTTAGGGGGGGATAGAGCGTACTTC; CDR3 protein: CASSLGGDRAYF
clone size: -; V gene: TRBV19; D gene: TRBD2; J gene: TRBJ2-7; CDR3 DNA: TGTGCCAGTAGTATCTTCGCGGGGGTCTACGAGCAGTACTTC; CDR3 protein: CASSIFAGVYEQYF
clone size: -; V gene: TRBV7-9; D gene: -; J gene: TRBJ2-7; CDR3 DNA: TGTGCCAGCAGCTTAACAGGGCATGAGCAGTACTTC; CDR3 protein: CASSLTGHEQYF
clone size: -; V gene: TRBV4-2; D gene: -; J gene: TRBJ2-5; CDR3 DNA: TGTGCCAGCAGCCAAGGAGGACTCCAAGAGACCCAGTACTTC; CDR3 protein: CASSQGGLQETQYF
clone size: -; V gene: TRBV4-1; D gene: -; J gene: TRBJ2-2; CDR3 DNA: TGCGCCAGCAGCTCGGGAGTGGTTCATGCCGGGGAGCTGTTTTTT; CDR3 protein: CASSSGVVHAGELFF
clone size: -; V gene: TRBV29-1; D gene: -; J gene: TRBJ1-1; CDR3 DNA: TGCAGCGTTGAGTCGCAGGTTGTAACTGAAGCTTTCTTT; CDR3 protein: CSVESQVVTEAFF
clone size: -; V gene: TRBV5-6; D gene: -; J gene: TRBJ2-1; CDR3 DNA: TGTGCCAGCAGCTTGTCCGGACTCCGAAATGAGCAGTTCTTC; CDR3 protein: CASSLSGLRNEQFF
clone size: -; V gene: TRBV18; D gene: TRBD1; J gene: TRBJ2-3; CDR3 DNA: TGTGCCAGCTCACCAGGACAGGGCACAGATACGCAGTATTTT; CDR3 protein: CASSPGQGTDTQYF
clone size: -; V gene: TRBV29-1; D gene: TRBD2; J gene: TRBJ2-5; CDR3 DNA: TGCAGCGCCGACTGGACTAGCGGGAGCCAAGAGACCCAGTACTTC; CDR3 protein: CSADWTSGSQETQYF
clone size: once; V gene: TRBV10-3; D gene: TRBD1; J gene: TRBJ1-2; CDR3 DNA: TGTGCCATCAGACCGGGACAGGGGGATGGCTACACCTTC; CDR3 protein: CAIRPGQGDGYTF
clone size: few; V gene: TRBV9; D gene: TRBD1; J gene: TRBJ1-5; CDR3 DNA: TGTGCCAGCAGCGAGAAACAGGGGGAGCCCCAGCATTTT; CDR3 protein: CASSEKQGEPQHF
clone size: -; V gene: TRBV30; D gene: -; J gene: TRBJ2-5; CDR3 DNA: TGTGCCTGGAGGGACCTAGCGCAAGAGACCCAGTACTTC; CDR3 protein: CAWRDLAQETQYF
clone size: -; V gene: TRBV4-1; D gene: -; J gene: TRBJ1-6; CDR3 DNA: TGCGCCAGCAGCCCCCGACAGGCGAGCTCCTATAATTCACCCCTCCACTTT; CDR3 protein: CASSPRQASSYNSPLHF
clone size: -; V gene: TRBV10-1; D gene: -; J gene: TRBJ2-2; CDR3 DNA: TGCGCCAGCAGTGAGGGGGCTGGCACCGGGGAGCTGTTTTTT; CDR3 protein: CASSEGAGTGELFF
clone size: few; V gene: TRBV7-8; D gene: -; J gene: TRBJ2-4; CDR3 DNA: TGTGCCAGCAGCTTATGGTTTCGCGACATTCAGTACTTC; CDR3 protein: CASSLWFRDIQYF
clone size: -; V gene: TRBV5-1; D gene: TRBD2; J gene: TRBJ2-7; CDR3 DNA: TGCGCCAGCAGCTTGTTAGCGGGAGCCGAGCAGTACTTC; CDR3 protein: CASSLLAGAEQYF
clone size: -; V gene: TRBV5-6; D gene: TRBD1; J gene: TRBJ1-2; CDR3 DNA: TGTGCCAGCAGCGTAGGACAGGGCTTCTATGGCTACACCTTC; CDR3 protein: CASSVGQGFYGYTF
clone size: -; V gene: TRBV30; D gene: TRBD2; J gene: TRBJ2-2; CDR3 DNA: TGTGCCTGGAGTGTTACTAGCGCTACATCCACCGGGGAGCTGTTTTTT; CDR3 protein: CAWSVTSATSTGELFF